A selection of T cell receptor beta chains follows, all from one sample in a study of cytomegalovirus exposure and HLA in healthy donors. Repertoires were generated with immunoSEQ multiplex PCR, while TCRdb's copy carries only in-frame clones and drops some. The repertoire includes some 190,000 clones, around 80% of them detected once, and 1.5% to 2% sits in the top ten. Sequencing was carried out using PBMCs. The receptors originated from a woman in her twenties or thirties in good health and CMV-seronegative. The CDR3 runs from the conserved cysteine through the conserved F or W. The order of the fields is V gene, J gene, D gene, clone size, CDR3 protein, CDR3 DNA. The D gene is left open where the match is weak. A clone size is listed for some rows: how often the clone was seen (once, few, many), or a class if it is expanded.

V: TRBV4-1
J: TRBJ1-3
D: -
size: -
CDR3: CASSQPTTSSGNTIYF
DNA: TGCGCCAGCAGCCAACCGACAACCAGCTCTGGAAACACCATATATTTT

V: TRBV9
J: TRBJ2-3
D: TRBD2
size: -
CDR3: CASSELAVSTDTQYF
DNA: TGTGCCAGCAGCGAACTAGCGGTCAGCACAGATACGCAGTATTTT

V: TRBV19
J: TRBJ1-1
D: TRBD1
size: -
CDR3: CASSTLQGADTEAFF
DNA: TGTGCCAGTAGTACTCTACAGGGGGCCGACACTGAAGCTTTCTTT

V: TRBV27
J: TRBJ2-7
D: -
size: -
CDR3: CASSSLNKYEQYF
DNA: TGTGCCAGCAGTTCACTAAACAAGTACGAGCAGTACTTC

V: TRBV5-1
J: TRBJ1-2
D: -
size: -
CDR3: CASSEGDYGYTF
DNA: TGCGCCAGCAGCGAAGGGGACTATGGCTACACCTTC

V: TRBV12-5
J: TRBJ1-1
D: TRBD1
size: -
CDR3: CASGLSTGGNTEAFF
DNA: TGTGCTAGTGGTTTGTCGACAGGGGGAAACACTGAAGCTTTCTTT

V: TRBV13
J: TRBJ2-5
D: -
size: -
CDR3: CASSLSRQKQETQYF
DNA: TGTGCCAGCAGCTTATCCAGACAGAAACAAGAGACCCAGTACTTC

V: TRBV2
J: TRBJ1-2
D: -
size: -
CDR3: CASSEKRARYGYTF
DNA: TGTGCCAGCAGTGAAAAGAGGGCCCGCTATGGCTACACCTTC

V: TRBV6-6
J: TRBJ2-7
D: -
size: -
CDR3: CASSYSDSLSYEQYF
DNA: TGTGCCAGCAGTTACTCGGACAGCCTATCCTACGAGCAGTACTTC

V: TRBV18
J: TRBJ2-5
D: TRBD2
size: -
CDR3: CASSPYARGGLQETQYF
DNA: TGTGCCAGCTCACCCTACGCGCGGGGGGGGCTCCAAGAGACCCAGTACTTC

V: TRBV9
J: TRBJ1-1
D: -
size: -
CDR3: CASSARARNTEAFF
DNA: TGTGCCAGCAGCGCGAGAGCGCGGAACACTGAAGCTTTCTTT

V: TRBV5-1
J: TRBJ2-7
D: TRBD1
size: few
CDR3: CASSFAPGQGYEQYF
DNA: TGCGCCAGCAGCTTCGCCCCGGGACAGGGTTACGAGCAGTACTTC

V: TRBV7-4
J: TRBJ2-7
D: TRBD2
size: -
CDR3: CASSCGTSGGYEQYF
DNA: TGTGCCAGCAGCTGCGGGACTAGCGGGGGCTACGAGCAGTACTTC

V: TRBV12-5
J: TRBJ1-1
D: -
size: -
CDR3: CASGLVGRNTEAFF
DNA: TGTGCTAGTGGTTTGGTGGGCAGGAACACTGAAGCTTTCTTT

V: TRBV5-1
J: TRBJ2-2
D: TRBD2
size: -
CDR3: CASSLAGGPGELFF
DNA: TGCGCCAGCAGCTTGGCGGGGGGGCCCGGGGAGCTGTTTTTT

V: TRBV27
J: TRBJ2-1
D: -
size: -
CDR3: CASKPSRISYNEQFF
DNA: TGTGCCAGCAAACCTTCCCGAATCAGCTACAATGAGCAGTTCTTC

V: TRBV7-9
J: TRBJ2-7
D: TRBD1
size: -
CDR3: CASSLGQNSYEQYF
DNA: TGTGCCAGCAGTTTGGGACAGAACTCCTACGAGCAGTACTTC

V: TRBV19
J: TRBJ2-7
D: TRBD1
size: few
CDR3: CASSIGTGTPYEQYF
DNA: TGTGCCAGTAGTATTGGGACAGGGACACCCTACGAGCAGTACTTC

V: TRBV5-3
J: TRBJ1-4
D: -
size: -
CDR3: CARSLVLGDGTNEKLFF
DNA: TGTGCCAGAAGCTTGGTCTTAGGAGATGGAACTAATGAAAAACTGTTTTTT

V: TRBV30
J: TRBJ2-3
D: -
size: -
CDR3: CAWSLGGATDTQYF
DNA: TGTGCCTGGAGCCTTGGGGGGGCTACAGATACGCAGTATTTT

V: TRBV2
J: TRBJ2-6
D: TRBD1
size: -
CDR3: CASTETFTGAGANVLTF
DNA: TGTGCCAGCACCGAAACCTTCACAGGGGCTGGGGCCAACGTCCTGACTTTC

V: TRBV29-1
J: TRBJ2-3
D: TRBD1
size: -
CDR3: CSVDGQGARDTQYF
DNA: TGCAGCGTTGATGGGCAGGGGGCTAGAGATACGCAGTATTTT

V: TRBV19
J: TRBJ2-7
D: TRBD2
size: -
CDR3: CASSNLGTSAWAQYF
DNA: TGTGCCAGTAGTAACCTCGGGACTAGCGCCTGGGCGCAGTACTTC

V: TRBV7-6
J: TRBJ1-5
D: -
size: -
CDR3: CASSLERGYSNQPQHF
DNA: TGTGCCAGCAGCTTAGAACGGGGATATAGCAATCAGCCCCAGCATTTT

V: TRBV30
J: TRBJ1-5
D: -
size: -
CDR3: CAWSDYSHNQPQHF
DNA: TGTGCCTGGAGCGATTACAGCCACAATCAGCCCCAGCATTTT

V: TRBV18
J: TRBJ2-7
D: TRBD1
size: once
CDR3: CASSGQGFHEQYF
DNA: TGTGCCAGCTCAGGACAGGGCTTCCACGAGCAGTACTTC

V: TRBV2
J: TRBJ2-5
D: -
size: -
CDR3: CASSKETLEDF
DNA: TGTGCCAGCAGCAAGGAAACTCTAGAAGACTTC

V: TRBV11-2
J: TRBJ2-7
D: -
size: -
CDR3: CASSYGESYEQYF
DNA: TGTGCCAGCAGCTACGGGGAATCCTACGAGCAGTACTTC

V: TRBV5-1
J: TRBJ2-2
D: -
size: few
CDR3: CASSLGQYTGELFF
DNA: TGCGCCAGCAGCTTGGGACAGTACACCGGGGAGCTGTTTTTT

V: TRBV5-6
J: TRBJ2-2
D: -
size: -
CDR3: CASSFGARAAGELFF
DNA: TGTGCCAGCAGCTTTGGGGCCAGGGCCGCCGGGGAGCTGTTTTTT

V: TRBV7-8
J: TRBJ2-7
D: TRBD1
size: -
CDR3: CASSRTGAYEQYF
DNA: TGTGCCAGCAGCAGGACAGGGGCGTACGAGCAGTACTTC

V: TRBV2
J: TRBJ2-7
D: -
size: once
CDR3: CASKKQGYEQYF
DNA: TGTGCCAGCAAAAAGCAGGGGTACGAGCAGTACTTC

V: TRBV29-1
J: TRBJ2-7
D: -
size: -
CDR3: CSDTGHFYEQYF
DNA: TGCAGCGATACGGGACACTTTTACGAGCAGTACTTC

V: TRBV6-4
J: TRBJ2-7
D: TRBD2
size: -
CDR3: CASSLLAGGPYEQYF
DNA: TGTGCCAGCAGCTTGCTAGCGGGGGGCCCCTACGAGCAGTACTTC

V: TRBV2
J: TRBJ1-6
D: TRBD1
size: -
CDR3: CASRYEGQGIPLHF
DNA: TGTGCCAGCAGGTACGAGGGACAGGGAATTCCCCTCCACTTT

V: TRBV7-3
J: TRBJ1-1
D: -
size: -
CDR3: CASSLSTGPNTEAFF
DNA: TGTGCCAGCAGCTTATCCACAGGCCCGAACACTGAAGCTTTCTTT

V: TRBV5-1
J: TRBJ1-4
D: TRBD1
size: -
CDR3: CASSLGTGRSNEKLFF
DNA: TGCGCCAGCAGCCTCGGGACAGGGAGATCTAATGAAAAACTGTTTTTT

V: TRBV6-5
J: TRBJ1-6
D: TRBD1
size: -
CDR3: CASSLTGLPLHF
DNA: TGTGCCAGCAGCCTGACAGGGCTACCCCTCCACTTT